This T cell receptor (beta chain) stems from a study of OX40 agonist ivuxolimab in advanced cancers. The germline V and J ends were trimmed by 3 bases and 8 bases, with 7 bases remaining between them. Germline V gives CDR1 ENHRY, CDR2 SYGVKD. This CDR3 contains 11 residues. TCRdb's table, derived via immunoSEQ multiplex PCR, lists solely in-frame clones and lacks some. The table records roughly 93,000 clones, around 80% of them present only once. V and J are TRBV10-3 and TRBJ1-1, with D possibly being TRBD1 (5 bases). Sample: CD4+ or CD8+ T cells sorted from blood, taken in a trial of the OX40 agonist ivuxolimab. The origin of this receptor is an adult with an advanced solid tumor such as melanoma, head and neck, liver or kidney cancer. The CDR3 coding sequence is TGTGCCATCAGTGAACAGGCAGAAGCTTTCTTT. It yields the protein CAISEQAEAFF.